This paragraph reports one TCR beta chain. Antigen specificity is unknown. This record belongs to a study of blood T cells in healthy people across ages. For the study at large: Template switching caught about one barcoded beta molecule for each two T cells. Study outcomes and limitations: Older individuals had lower TCR beta diversity per million T cells (the decline was roughly linear).

Through a sample-barcoded 5' primer and a J-beta primer mix, a second PCR was run for roughly 7 to 12 cycles. Each cDNA molecule was tagged by a template-switch adaptor with 12 random nucleotides. Via MiXCR, TCRdb re-called the 5' RACE reads, giving one row per CDR3 protein. The sample holds about 640,000 distinct CDR3 sequences, about 54% seen once. CDR3 length equals 12 residues. The ends lost 6 bases at V and 5 bases at J; junction bases unmatched: 4. The germline gives CDR1 DFQATT, CDR2 SNEGSKA (reference sequence). Aged about 6 to 95, donors were systemically healthy Caucasians from Russia. Specimen: blood. The sequence derives from a man between 60 and 75 years old in good health. The chain employs TRBV20-1 and TRBJ1-2; 9 bases align to TRBD1. In nucleotides, the CDR3 is TGCAGTGCCAGGACAGGGGAGTATGGCTACACCTTC. This translates into CSARTGEYGYTF.